This T cell receptor beta chain was observed in a study of T cell repertoires in cytomegalovirus infection. TCRdb independently ran MiXCR on the reads; one entry per CDR3 protein. The sample includes approximately 300,000 distinct CDR3 sequences, roughly 25% of them seen just once. This clonotype was recorded at least ten times. Its antigen remains unknown. The V gene's germline CDR1 is SGDLS and CDR2 YYNGEE. The CDR3 runs 12 residues. Trimming removed 4 bases from V and 7 bases from J, with 11 bases in between. This sequence originates from a human donor in good health (CMV status not recorded). Some clones in this sample may be carry-over from other donors' samples. The material sequenced was cultured PBMCs, taken from culture after CMV antigen stimulation. V gene TRBV9 combines with J gene TRBJ1-2; the D gene is possibly TRBD1 (5 bases). This CDR3 reads CASSPGTSGYTF. The DNA for the CDR3 is TGTGCCAGCAGCCCGGGGACTTCTGGCTACACCTTC.